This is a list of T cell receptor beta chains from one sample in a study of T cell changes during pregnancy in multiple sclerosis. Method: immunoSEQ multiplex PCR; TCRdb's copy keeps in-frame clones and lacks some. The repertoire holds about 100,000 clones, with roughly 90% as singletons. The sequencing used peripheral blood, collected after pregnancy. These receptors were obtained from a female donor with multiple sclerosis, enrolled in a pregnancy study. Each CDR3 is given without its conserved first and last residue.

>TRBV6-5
ASSYSPGPGNYGYT
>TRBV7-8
ASSLGETGQGEAF
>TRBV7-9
ASSLSNQPQH
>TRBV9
ASSNPLAGGPYEQY
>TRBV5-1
ASSSGLAGGPSYNEQF
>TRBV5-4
ASSIQGLNTEAF
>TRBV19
ASSLFFTGARQSEAF
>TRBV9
ASRPRGSDEQF
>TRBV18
ASSPSGHGNTIY
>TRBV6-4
ASSDSGQGYNEQF
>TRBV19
ASSMEPGETQY
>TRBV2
ASSGTVSYGYT
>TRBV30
AWRRPGADYGYT
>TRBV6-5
ASSYSEEAFSYEQY
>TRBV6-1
ASSEDRGDTQY
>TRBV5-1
ASSLAQATYEQY
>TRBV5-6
ASSEDRGLNEKLF
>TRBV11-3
ASSLAQGGYEQY
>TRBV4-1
ASSPRGLFGNTIY
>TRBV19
ASSIKQNEQF
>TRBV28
ASSSEQGLGGYT
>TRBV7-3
ASSWDFNTGELF
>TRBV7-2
ASSPLSGRGNEQF
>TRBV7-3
ASSPSGTGNEKLF
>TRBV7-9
ASSLMITSVGNEQF
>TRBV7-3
ASSLRTGPDTQY
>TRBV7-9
ASSLFEDTANYGYT
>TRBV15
ATADWGASYEQY
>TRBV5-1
ASSPGSTTDTQY
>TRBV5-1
ASSSWGSGSISSYNEQF
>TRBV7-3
ASSQGQGNNEQF
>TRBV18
ASSGQGTEAF
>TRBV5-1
ASSASTSGLTTGELF
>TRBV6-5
ASSFRSQGLGYT
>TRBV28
ATTGFTEAF
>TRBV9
ASSVGEGAGAYEQY
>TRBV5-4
ASSSGTYQETQY
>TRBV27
ASNSGDTDTQY
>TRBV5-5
ASSTGTRDTDTQY
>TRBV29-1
SVQTARAEAF
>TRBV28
ASSLSGSGNTIY
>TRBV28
ASSLTGYSQPQH
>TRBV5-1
ASSLGPGRGTGELF
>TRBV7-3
ASSLLGRGSRNSPLH
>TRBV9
ASSPRLAGGTYEQY
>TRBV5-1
ASSLAMTGSTEAF
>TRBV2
ASVNREGTGELF
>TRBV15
ATSTSGNSYEQY
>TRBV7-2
ASSGHRGVEAF
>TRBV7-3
ASSSGTGNSPLH
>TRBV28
ASSLTGKNTEAF
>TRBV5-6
ASSSQGLGANVLT
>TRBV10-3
AILQGHGTEAF
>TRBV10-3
AISRDSNNSPLH
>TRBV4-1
ASSDVTGLNSPLH